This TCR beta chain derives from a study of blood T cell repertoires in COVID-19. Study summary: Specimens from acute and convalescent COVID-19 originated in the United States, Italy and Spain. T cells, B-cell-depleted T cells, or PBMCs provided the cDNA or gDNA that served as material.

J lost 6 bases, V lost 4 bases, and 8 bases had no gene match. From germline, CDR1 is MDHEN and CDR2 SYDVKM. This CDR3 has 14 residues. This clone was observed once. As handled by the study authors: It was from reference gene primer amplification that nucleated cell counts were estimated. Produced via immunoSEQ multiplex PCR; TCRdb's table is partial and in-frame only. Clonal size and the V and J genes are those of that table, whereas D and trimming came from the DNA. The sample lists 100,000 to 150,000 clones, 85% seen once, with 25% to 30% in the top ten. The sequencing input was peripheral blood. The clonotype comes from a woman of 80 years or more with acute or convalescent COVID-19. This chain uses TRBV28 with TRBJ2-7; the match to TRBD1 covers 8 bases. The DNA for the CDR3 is TGTGCCAGCAGTTCGTACAGGGGGAGGCGCGAGCAGTACGTC. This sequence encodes CASSSYRGRREQYV.